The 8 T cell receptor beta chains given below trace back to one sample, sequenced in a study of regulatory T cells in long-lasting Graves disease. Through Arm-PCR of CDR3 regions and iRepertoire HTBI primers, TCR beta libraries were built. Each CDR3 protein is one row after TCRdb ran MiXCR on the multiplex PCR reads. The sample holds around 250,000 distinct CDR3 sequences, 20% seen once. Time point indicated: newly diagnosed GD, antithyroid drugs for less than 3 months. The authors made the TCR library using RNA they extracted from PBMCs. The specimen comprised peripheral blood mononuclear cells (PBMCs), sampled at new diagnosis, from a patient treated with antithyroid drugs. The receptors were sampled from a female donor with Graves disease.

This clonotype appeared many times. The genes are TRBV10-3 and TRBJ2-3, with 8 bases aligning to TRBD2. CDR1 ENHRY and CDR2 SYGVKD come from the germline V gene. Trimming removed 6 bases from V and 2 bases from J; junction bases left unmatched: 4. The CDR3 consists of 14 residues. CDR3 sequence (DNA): TGTGCCATCAGGGAGCGGGGGACCACAGATACGCAGTATTTT. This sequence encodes CAIRERGTTDTQYF.

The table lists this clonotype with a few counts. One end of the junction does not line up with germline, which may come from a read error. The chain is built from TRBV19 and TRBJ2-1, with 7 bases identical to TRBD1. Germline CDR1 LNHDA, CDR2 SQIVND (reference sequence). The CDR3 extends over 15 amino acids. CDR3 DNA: TGTGCCAGTAGTATGGGTCAGGGGGTAGCGCATGAGCAGTTTTTC. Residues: CASSMGQGVAHEQFF.

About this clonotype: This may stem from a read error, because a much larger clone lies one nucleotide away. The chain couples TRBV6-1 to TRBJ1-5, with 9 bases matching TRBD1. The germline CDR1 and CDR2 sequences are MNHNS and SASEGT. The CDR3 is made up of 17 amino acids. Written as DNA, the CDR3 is TGTGTCAGCAGCCCCACCCCGGGACAGGGTGGCAATCAGCCCCAGCATTTT. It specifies CVSSPTPGQGGNQPQHF.

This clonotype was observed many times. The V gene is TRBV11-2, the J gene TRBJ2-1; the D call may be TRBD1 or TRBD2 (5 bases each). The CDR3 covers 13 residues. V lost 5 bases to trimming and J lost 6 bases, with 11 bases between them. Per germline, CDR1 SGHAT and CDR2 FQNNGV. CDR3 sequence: CASSLGPVNEQFF. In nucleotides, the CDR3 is TGTGCCAGCAGCCTGGGACCCGTCAATGAGCAGTTCTTC.

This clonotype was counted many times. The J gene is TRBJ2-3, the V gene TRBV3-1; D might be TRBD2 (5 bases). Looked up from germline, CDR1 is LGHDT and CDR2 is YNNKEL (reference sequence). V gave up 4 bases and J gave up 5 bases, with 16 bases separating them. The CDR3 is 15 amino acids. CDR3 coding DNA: TGTGCCAGCAGCCCCAGCGCCGGGGAACGAGATACGCAGTATTTT. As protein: CASSPSAGERDTQYF.

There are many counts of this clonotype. CDR3 sequence: CASRDRGYYGYTF. The DNA for the CDR3 is TGTGCCAGCAGGGACAGGGGCTACTATGGCTACACCTTC. The genes are TRBV2 and TRBJ1-2; TRBD1 matches 9 bases. The germline V gene encodes CDR1 SNHLY and CDR2 FYNNEI. CDR3 length equals 13 residues. The V segment lost 6 bases and the J segment 3 bases; nucleotides outside the gene matches: 2.

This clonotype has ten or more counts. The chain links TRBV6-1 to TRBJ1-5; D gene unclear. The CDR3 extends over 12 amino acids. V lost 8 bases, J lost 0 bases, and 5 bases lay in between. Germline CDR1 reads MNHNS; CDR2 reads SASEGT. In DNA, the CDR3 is TGTGCCAGCGACGGTAGCAATCAGCCCCAGCATTTT. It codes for CASDGSNQPQHF.

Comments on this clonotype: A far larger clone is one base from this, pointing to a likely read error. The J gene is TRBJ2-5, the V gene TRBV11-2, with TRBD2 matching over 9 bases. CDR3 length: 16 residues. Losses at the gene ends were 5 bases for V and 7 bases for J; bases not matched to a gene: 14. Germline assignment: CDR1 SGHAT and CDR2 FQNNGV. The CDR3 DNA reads TGTGCCAGCAGCGTGGTGGGGACTAGCTCCCAGGGGACCCAGTACTTC. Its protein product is CASSVVGTSSQGTQYF. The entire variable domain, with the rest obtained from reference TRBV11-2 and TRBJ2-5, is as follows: EAGVAQSPRYKIIEKRQSVAFWCNPISGHATLYWYQQILGQGPKLLIQFQNNGVVDDSQLPKDRFSAERLKGVDSTLKIQPAKLEDSAVYLCASSVVGTSSQGTQYFGPGTRLLVL.